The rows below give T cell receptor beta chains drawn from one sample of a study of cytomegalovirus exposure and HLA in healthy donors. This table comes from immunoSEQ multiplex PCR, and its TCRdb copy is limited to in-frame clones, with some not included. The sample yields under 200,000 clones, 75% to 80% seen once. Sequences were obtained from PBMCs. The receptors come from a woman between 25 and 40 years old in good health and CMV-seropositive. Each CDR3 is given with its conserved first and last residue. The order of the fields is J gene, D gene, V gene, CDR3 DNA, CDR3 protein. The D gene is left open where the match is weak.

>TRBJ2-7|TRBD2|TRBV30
TGTGCCTGGAGCCCGGGACTAGCGGGCGACGAGCAGTACTTC
CAWSPGLAGDEQYF
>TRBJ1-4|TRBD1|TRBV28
TGTGCCAGCAGTTTACTGGGACAGCAGAAACTGTTTTTT
CASSLLGQQKLFF
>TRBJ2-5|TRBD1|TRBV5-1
TGCGCCAGCAGCTTAGCCACAGGGGGAGAGACCCAGTACTTC
CASSLATGGETQYF
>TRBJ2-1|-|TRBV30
TGTGCCTGGAGGTCGGGTCCCAGGGTTGGTGAGCAGTTCTTC
CAWRSGPRVGEQFF
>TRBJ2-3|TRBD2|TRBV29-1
TGCAGCGTTGAGGTAGCGGGAGGAGATACGCAGTATTTT
CSVEVAGGDTQYF
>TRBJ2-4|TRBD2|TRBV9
TGTGCCAGCAGCCCCGGCCGGGGCGGGAGGAACATTCAGTACTTC
CASSPGRGGRNIQYF
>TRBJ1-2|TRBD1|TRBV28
TGTGCCAGCAGTACGCGGACAGGCTATGGCTACACCTTC
CASSTRTGYGYTF
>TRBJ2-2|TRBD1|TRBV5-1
TGCGCCAGCAGCTTGGTACAGGGGACCGGGGAGCTGTTTTTT
CASSLVQGTGELFF
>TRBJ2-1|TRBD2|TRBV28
TGTGCCAGCAGCGACCCAGGACTAGCGGGAGGGAAAAATGAGCAGTTCTTC
CASSDPGLAGGKNEQFF
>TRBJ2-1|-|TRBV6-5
TGTGCCAGCAGCCAGTACAATGAGCAGTTCTTC
CASSQYNEQFF
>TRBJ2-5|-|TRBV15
TGTGCCACCAGCAGAGATCCCCTTGGGGGCGGAGAGACCCAGTACTTC
CATSRDPLGGGETQYF
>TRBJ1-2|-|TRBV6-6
TGTGCCAGCAGCGACGGGGGGGCGACACGTGGCTACACCTTC
CASSDGGATRGYTF
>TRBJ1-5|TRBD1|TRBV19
TGTGCCAGTAGCCGGGACAGGGGGGGTCCTTATAGCAATCAGCCCCAGCATTTT
CASSRDRGGPYSNQPQHF
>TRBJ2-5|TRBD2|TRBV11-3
TGTGCCAGCAGCCTAGCGGGAGAGACCCAGTACTTC
CASSLAGETQYF
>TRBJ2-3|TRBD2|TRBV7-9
TGTGCCAGCGGACTAGCGCCAGATACGCAGTATTTT
CASGLAPDTQYF
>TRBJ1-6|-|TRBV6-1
TGTGCCAGCAGGGTACCTAGCTCCTATAATTCACCCCTCCACTTT
CASRVPSSYNSPLHF
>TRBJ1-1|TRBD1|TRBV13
TGTGCCAGCAGCGAGAAAAAAAGGACAGGGTGGAACACTGAAGCTTTCTTT
CASSEKKRTGWNTEAFF
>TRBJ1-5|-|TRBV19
TGTGCCAGTAGCTCCCCGCGACAGGGCAATCAGCCCCAGCATTTT
CASSSPRQGNQPQHF
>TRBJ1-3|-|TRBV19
TGTGCCAGTAGTAGAGGAGCAGGGTCCGGAGAAAACACCATATATTTT
CASSRGAGSGENTIYF